These T cell receptor beta chains were read from a single sample in a study of cytomegalovirus exposure and HLA in healthy donors. Using immunoSEQ multiplex PCR, the repertoire was profiled, and TCRdb retains in-frame clones only, with some absent. The top ten clones hold 2.5% to 3% of a sample with about 120,000 clones, approximately 80% of them seen once. Sequencing was carried out using PBMCs. The source of these receptors is a woman aged 40 to 55 in good health and CMV-seropositive. The CDR3 runs from the conserved cysteine through the conserved F or W. A D gene is named only where the DNA matches it firmly. Some rows mark clone size as missing; the rest say once, few, many or name a class of expanded clone.

TRBJ2-7 | - | TRBV10-3 | - | TGTGCCATCAGTGATACAGGACGTAGCTCCTACGAGCAGTACTTC | CAISDTGRSSYEQYF
TRBJ1-4 | - | TRBV7-2 | - | TGTGCCAGCAGCTTAGGGGCGGGTCCTGCAACTAATGAAAAACTGTTTTTT | CASSLGAGPATNEKLFF
TRBJ2-3 | - | TRBV7-9 | - | TGTGCCAGCAGCTTATTTAGCCTGAATTCCCCCTACACAGATACGCAGTATTTT | CASSLFSLNSPYTDTQYF
TRBJ2-7 | TRBD2 | TRBV4-3 | - | TGCGCCAGCAGCCAAGATCTAGCGGGAGCCTACGAGCAGTACTTC | CASSQDLAGAYEQYF
TRBJ2-1 | TRBD2 | TRBV4-2 | - | TGTGCCAGCAGCCAAGATAGGCTAGCGGCATACAATGAGCAGTTCTTC | CASSQDRLAAYNEQFF
TRBJ1-1 | TRBD1 | TRBV19 | - | TGTGCCAGTAGTAACGAGGGACAGCTCATGAACACTGAAGCTTTCTTT | CASSNEGQLMNTEAFF
TRBJ1-1 | TRBD1 | TRBV4-2 | once | TGTGCCAGCAGCCAATTAGGGGGCGAGGTTTACACTGAAGCTTTCTTT | CASSQLGGEVYTEAFF
TRBJ2-3 | TRBD2 | TRBV18 | - | TGTGCCAGCTCACCACTTCTTGGACTAGGAGTCACAGATACGCAGTATTTT | CASSPLLGLGVTDTQYF
TRBJ2-5 | TRBD2 | TRBV5-1 | - | TGCGCCAGCAGCTTGGGCGGGGGGGCGAGTGAGCAGTACTTC | CASSLGGGASEQYF
TRBJ2-7 | TRBD2 | TRBV14 | - | TGTGCCAGCAGCCCTTGGACTAGCGGGACCTACGAGCAGTACTTC | CASSPWTSGTYEQYF
TRBJ1-6 | - | TRBV4-1 | few | TGCGCCAGCAGCCAAGGAGGCCTAGGCTATAATTCACCCCTCCACTTT | CASSQGGLGYNSPLHF
TRBJ1-5 | - | TRBV5-8 | - | TGTGCCAGCAGCTTGGCCCGAGGTAGCAATCAGCCCCAGCATTTT | CASSLARGSNQPQHF
TRBJ2-5 | TRBD2 | TRBV5-6 | few | TGTGCCAGCAGCTTGCCTGGTTTGGCTAGCGGACCGCGGGGGGGGACCCAGTACTTC | CASSLPGLASGPRGGTQYF
TRBJ1-4 | TRBD1 | TRBV6-1 | few | TGTGCCAGCAAGCAAGGACAGGGTAACGAAAAACTGTTTTTT | CASKQGQGNEKLFF
TRBJ2-5 | TRBD2 | TRBV4-1 | - | TGCGCCAGCAGCCATCCGGGAGGGCAAGAGACCCAGTACTTC | CASSHPGGQETQYF
TRBJ2-7 | TRBD2 | TRBV6-1 | - | TGTGCCAGCAGTGAACCCGGGGGGAGGGAGCAGTACTTC | CASSEPGGREQYF
TRBJ1-2 | TRBD1 | TRBV10-3 | - | TGTGCCATCAGTGACCGGCGCAGGGGGCATGGCTACACCTTC | CAISDRRRGHGYTF
TRBJ2-5 | TRBD2 | TRBV18 | - | TGTGCCAGCTCCGGGACTAGCGGGAGTTGGGGGCAAGAGACCCAGTACTTC | CASSGTSGSWGQETQYF
TRBJ1-4 | - | TRBV12-5 | - | TGTGCTAGTGGTTTTTCTACAGGTACAACTAATGAAAAACTGTTTTTT | CASGFSTGTTNEKLFF
TRBJ2-3 | TRBD1 | TRBV5-6 | - | TGTGCCAGCAGCACGACCCAGGGGGCAGGGACAGATACGCAGTATTTT | CASSTTQGAGTDTQYF
TRBJ2-2 | TRBD1 | TRBV30 | - | TGTGCCTGGAGTGCGGACAGGGACTTCGGGGAGCTGTTTTTT | CAWSADRDFGELFF
TRBJ1-2 | - | TRBV19 | - | TGTGCCAGTAGTATATCTACGGGAGGGGAAAATGGCTACACCTTC | CASSISTGGENGYTF
TRBJ1-1 | - | TRBV6-1 | once | TGTGCCAGCGTTAAGGGGATGTTGGACACTGAAGCTTTCTTT | CASVKGMLDTEAFF
TRBJ2-7 | TRBD1 | TRBV10-1 | - | TGCGCCATCCGGACAGGGGGTGTCTACGAGCAGTACTTC | CAIRTGGVYEQYF
TRBJ1-5 | - | TRBV6-1 | - | TGTGCCAGCAGTTCCCCGGGGCAGCCCCAGCATTTT | CASSSPGQPQHF
TRBJ1-2 | - | TRBV6-1 | - | TGTGCCAGCAGCTCAGGTGGGACAAGCTATGGCTACACCTTC | CASSSGGTSYGYTF
TRBJ2-6 | - | TRBV21-1 | - | TGTGCCAGCAGCAAATGGAAACTCGGACTTCCCGACTCTGGGGCCAACGTCCTGACTTTC | CASSKWKLGLPDSGANVLTF
TRBJ1-5 | - | TRBV11-2 | - | TGTGCCAGCAGCTTTGAGGTGCGTCAGCCCCAGCATTTT | CASSFEVRQPQHF
TRBJ1-1 | TRBD1 | TRBV6-5 | - | TGTGCCAGCAGCAGGGGGGACGCTGAAGCTTTCTTT | CASSRGDAEAFF
TRBJ2-7 | TRBD2 | TRBV6-1 | - | TGTGCCAGCAGTGTCGCTAGCGGTGACTACGAGCAGTACTTC | CASSVASGDYEQYF
TRBJ2-7 | - | TRBV6-6 | once | TGTGCCAGCAGTTACCCCGGGGTGGGGGGAGTGGGCGAGCAGTACTTC | CASSYPGVGGVGEQYF
TRBJ1-2 | - | TRBV7-2 | - | TGTGCCAGCAGCTCCGAACCGGGGGATTGGGGCTACACCTTC | CASSSEPGDWGYTF
TRBJ1-6 | TRBD1 | TRBV5-6 | - | TGTGCCAGCAGGGGAGGACAGGGCGGTAATTCACCCCTCCACTTT | CASRGGQGGNSPLHF
TRBJ2-3 | TRBD2 | TRBV7-6 | once | TGTGCCAGCAGCTTAGCCGGCGGTCTAGCGGGGCGCAGCACAGATACGCAGTATTTT | CASSLAGGLAGRSTDTQYF
TRBJ2-7 | - | TRBV18 | - | TGTGCCAGCTCACTGGCGGGACAGCTAGACGAGCAGTACTTC | CASSLAGQLDEQYF
TRBJ2-1 | TRBD2 | TRBV5-1 | - | TGCGCCAGCAGCCCCCACGCGGGGGGAGGGAATGAGCAGTTCTTC | CASSPHAGGGNEQFF
TRBJ1-1 | - | TRBV4-1 | - | TGCGCCAGCAGCCAAGTTACACAGAACACTGAAGCTTTCTTT | CASSQVTQNTEAFF
TRBJ2-7 | - | TRBV2 | few | TGTGCCAGCAGTGAAGGAGGACAGACCCCATACGAGCAGTACTTC | CASSEGGQTPYEQYF
TRBJ1-3 | TRBD1 | TRBV4-2 | - | TGTGCCAGCAGCCAAGGCCAGACAGGGGTAGGAAACACCATATATTTT | CASSQGQTGVGNTIYF
TRBJ1-1 | TRBD1 | TRBV5-1 | - | TGCGCCAGCAGCTCCGGACAGGGTAACACTGAAGCTTTCTTT | CASSSGQGNTEAFF
TRBJ2-7 | - | TRBV7-8 | - | TGTGCCAGCAGCTTAAGTATGGGCCCCTACGAGCAGTACTTC | CASSLSMGPYEQYF
TRBJ1-4 | TRBD1 | TRBV10-2 | once | TGCGCCAGCGGGACAGGGGGGTTGAGAACTAATGAAAAACTGTTTTTT | CASGTGGLRTNEKLFF
TRBJ2-3 | - | TRBV7-9 | - | TGTGCCAGCAGCTTTGAGGAGGATACGCAGTATTTT | CASSFEEDTQYF
TRBJ2-1 | - | TRBV27 | - | TGTGCCAGCAGCCAGACATACTACAATGAGCAGTTCTTC | CASSQTYYNEQFF
TRBJ1-5 | - | TRBV6-5 | - | TGTGCCAGCAGCGCGACAGTGAATCAGCCCCAGCATTTT | CASSATVNQPQHF
TRBJ2-7 | TRBD1 | TRBV25-1 | - | TGTGCCAGCAGTGTTGGCAGGGGGATCTCCTACGAGCAGTACTTC | CASSVGRGISYEQYF